Listed here are 22 T cell receptor beta chains from one sample, sequenced in a study of CD8 T cells in ankylosing spondylitis. Whole-study results and caveats: A motif of 8 or 9 highly homologous TCR beta variants was seen as apparently characteristic of ankylosing spondylitis blood.

TCRdb reprocessed the 5' RACE reads with MiXCR, giving one entry per CDR3 protein. This sample yields 750,000 to 850,000 distinct CDR3 sequences, of which 10% to 15% are seen a single time; roughly 0.51% belongs to the top ten. Antigens of these TCRs are unknown. The source material was blood, either unsorted or a sorted T cell fraction (not recorded which). All receptors derive from a male donor with ankylosing spondylitis.

The rearrangement links TRBV23-1 to TRBJ2-7; 7 bases fit TRBD2. TRBV23-1 is an open reading frame, and its role is uncertain. The junction had 7 bases not matched to a gene; V was cut back by 0 bases and J by 2 bases. This CDR3 has 16 residues. This CDR3 is CASSQSGRAGPYEQYF. CDR3 sequence (DNA): TGCGCCAGCAGTCAATCGGGGAGGGCCGGACCCTACGAGCAGTACTTC.

CDR3 sequence reads: CASSFFQGMAEQFF. CDR3 nucleotide sequence: TGTGCCAGCAGTTTTTTCCAGGGAATGGCTGAGCAGTTCTTC. The chain couples TRBV12-3 or TRBV12-4 to TRBJ2-1, with D possibly being TRBD1 (5 bases). With 3 bases removed from V and 9 bases from J, the gap between germline ends came to 15 bases. The length of the CDR3 is 14 residues.

This sequence joins TRBV7-9 and TRBJ1-6; D is undetermined. The germline V and J ends were trimmed by 1 base and 9 bases, with 7 bases remaining between them. The CDR3 runs to 13 residues. Germline V gene sequence: CDR1 SEHNR, CDR2 FQNEAQ (reference sequence). The CDR3 nucleotides are TGTGCCAGCAGCTTAGTAGTTAGTTCACCCCTCCACTTT. Protein product: CASSLVVSSPLHF.

This chain links TRBV9 with TRBJ2-3, with TRBD2 matching 10 bases. Unmatched junction bases numbered 7, after V lost 0 bases and J lost 9 bases. CDR3 size: 15 residues. The V gene's germline CDR1 is SGDLS and CDR2 YYNGEE. In DNA form, the CDR3 reads TGTGCCAGCAGCGTAGGGGTAGCGGGGGGTGAGACGCAGTATTTT. This encodes CASSVGVAGGETQYF.

This clonotype was seen more than once but under ten times. V and J are TRBV9 and TRBJ2-7; perhaps TRBD1 as D (6 bases). Germline CDR1 is SGDLS and CDR2 is YYNGEE. The V end lost 3 bases, the J end lost 4 bases, and 23 bases lay between the germline ends. This CDR3 has 17 residues. DNA of the CDR3: TGTGCCAGCAGCGAAAGCGCCGGGACACATTATAGGTACGAGCAGTACTTC. This translates into CASSESAGTHYRYEQYF.

This clonotype was picked up a small number of times. The chain combines TRBV5-5 with TRBJ1-4; the match to TRBD1 covers 9 bases. Per germline, CDR1 SGHKS and CDR2 YYEKEE (reference sequence). The V segment lost 1 base and the J segment 3 bases; nucleotides outside the gene matches: 7. The CDR3 is 17 residues long. The CDR3 sequence is CASSLRTGEGANEKLFF. The CDR3 DNA reads as TGTGCCAGCAGCTTGAGGACAGGGGAGGGAGCTAATGAAAAACTGTTTTTT.

The V call is TRBV2, the J call TRBJ2-7, with TRBD1 identical over 7 bases. Germline CDR1 and CDR2: SNHLY and FYNNEI. Trimming removed 4 bases from V and 12 bases from J; junction bases left unmatched: 12. The CDR3 runs 13 residues. The CDR3 loop reads CASSVRGTEGTYF. DNA for the CDR3: TGTGCCAGCAGTGTGAGGGGGACAGAGGGGACGTACTTC.

This clonotype appeared once. The chain employs TRBV6-2 or TRBV6-3 and TRBJ2-7; D could derive from TRBD1 or TRBD2 (5 bases each). Germline lookup yields CDR1 MNHEY and CDR2 SVGEGT. The CDR3 has 14 residues. The ends were cut back, 5 bases at V and 2 bases at J, with 13 bases in the middle. DNA for the CDR3: TGTGCCAGCAGTGATCCGGGACCTACCTACGAGCAGTACTTC. Translation gives CASSDPGPTYEQYF.

This chain uses TRBV3-1 with TRBJ1-2; no firm D call. The CDR3 loop spans 15 amino acids. V gave up 1 base and J gave up 3 bases, with 12 bases separating them. Germline assignment: CDR1 LGHDT and CDR2 YNNKEL (reference sequence). This CDR3 reads CASSQVDVSYYGYTF. Here the CDR3 DNA reads TGTGCCAGCAGCCAAGTAGACGTTAGTTACTATGGCTACACCTTC.

The sample holds a few counts of this clonotype. J is TRBJ2-5 and V is TRBV5-1; a weak D match, TRBD2 (6 bases). The CDR3 is made up of 13 amino acids. The germline V gene encodes CDR1 SGHRS and CDR2 YFSETQ. Trimming shortened V by 3 bases and J by 4 bases, and 10 bases separated the two germline ends. The CDR3 region has the DNA TGCGCCAGCAGCTCTAGCGACAGAGAGACCCAGTACTTC. This gives the protein CASSSSDRETQYF. Based on the CDR3 plus reference TRBV5-1 and TRBJ2-5, the full variable domain is KAGVTQTPRYLIKTRGQQVTLSCSPISGHRSVSWYQQTPGQGLQFLFEYFSETQRNKGNFPGRFSGRQFSNSRSEMNVSTLELGDSALYLCASSSSDRETQYFGPGTRLLVL.

V is TRBV7-3 and J is TRBJ1-6; D uncertain. Germline CDR1 reads SGHTA; CDR2 reads FQGTGA. The CDR3 length is 17 residues. Trimming left V 5 bases short and J 8 bases short, with 22 bases between. The CDR3 coding sequence is TGTGCCAGCAGCCGAGCAAACCCCTCCAGGAAGGATTCACCCCTCCACTTT. Translating gives CASSRANPSRKDSPLHF.

This chain uses TRBV7-2 with TRBJ1-5, with a tentative D call TRBD1 (6 bases). CDR3 length: 15 amino acids. Trimming took off 3 bases at V and 5 bases at J, with 14 bases between the two ends. CDR1 and CDR2 (germline): SGHTA, FQGNSA. The CDR3 here is CASSFFFRGDQPQHF. The CDR3, as DNA: TGTGCCAGCAGCTTCTTCTTTAGGGGGGATCAGCCCCAGCATTTT.

The CDR3 region is CSARLPVRSYNEQFF. In DNA, the CDR3 is TGCAGTGCTAGGCTCCCGGTCCGCTCCTACAATGAGCAGTTCTTC. This chain uses TRBV20-1 with TRBJ2-1; no reliable D call. The V end was cut by 3 bases, the J end by 0 bases, with 12 bases between. The germline CDR1 and CDR2 sequences are DFQATT and SNEGSKA (reference sequence). This CDR3 spans 15 amino acids.

V gene TRBV6-5 combines with J gene TRBJ2-7; 11 bases align to TRBD2. V was clipped by 2 bases and J by 0 bases; unmatched bases: 0. The CDR3 runs 15 residues. Germline-derived CDR1 and CDR2 are MNHEY and SVGAGI. The DNA of the CDR3 is TGTGCCAGCAGTTACGGGACTAGCGGCTCCTACGAGCAGTACTTC. Translated: CASSYGTSGSYEQYF.

This chain joins TRBV7-3 and TRBJ2-2; tentative D call: TRBD1 (6 bases). Germline loops: CDR1 SGHTA, CDR2 FQGTGA. Trimming removed 2 bases at V and 11 bases at J, with 12 bases between. The CDR3 extends over 13 amino acids. As DNA, the CDR3 is TGTGCCAGCAGCTTACATGGGGGCTTTGAGCTGTTTTTT. Amino acids: CASSLHGGFELFF.

This clonotype was seen a few times. This rearrangement joins TRBV18 to TRBJ2-4, with 11 bases lining up with TRBD2. The CDR3 runs to 14 residues. The V gene's germline CDR1 is KGHSH and CDR2 LQKENI. V lost 3 bases and J lost 8; bases outside the gene matches: 3. The CDR3 region has the DNA TGTGCCAGCTCACCCCTAGCGGGAGGAGACATTCAGTACTTC. It yields the protein CASSPLAGGDIQYF.

The gene calls are TRBV29-1 and TRBJ2-2, with D possibly TRBD1 on 5 matching bases. From germline, CDR1 is SQVTM and CDR2 ANQGSEA. This CDR3 spans 12 amino acids. V was cut by 5 bases and J by 5 bases, with 9 bases left in between. The CDR3 DNA is TGCAGCGTTTCCTCAGGGACCGGGGAGCTGTTTTTT. Translating gives CSVSSGTGELFF.

This sequence joins TRBV29-1 and TRBJ1-1, with no clear D. The germline V gene has CDR1 SQVTM and CDR2 ANQGSEA. With 7 bases removed from V and 4 bases from J, the gap between germline ends came to 19 bases. The length of the CDR3 is 14 residues. CDR3 loop: CSAVGSPEGTEAFF. DNA of the CDR3: TGCAGCGCCGTAGGGTCTCCTGAGGGCACTGAAGCTTTCTTT. The full variable domain, in which reference TRBV29-1 and TRBJ1-1 provide the parts outside the CDR3, is SAVISQKPSRDICQRGTSLTIQCQVDSQVTMMFWYRQQPGQSLTLIATANQGSEATYESGFVIDKFPISRPNLTFSTLTVSNMSPEDSSIYLCSAVGSPEGTEAFFGQGTRLTVV.

This clonotype was detected only a few times. The rearrangement uses TRBV28 and TRBJ2-2; 11 bases are a match to TRBD2. The germline V gene encodes CDR1 MDHEN and CDR2 SYDVKM. The junction had 11 bases not matched to a gene; V was cut back by 6 bases and J by 8 bases. CDR3 length: 16 residues. The CDR3 nucleotides read TGTGCCAGCAGGGGTTCACTAGCGGGAGTCCTTGGGGAGCTGTTTTTT. This gives the protein CASRGSLAGVLGELFF.

The gene calls are TRBV6-2 or TRBV6-3 and TRBJ2-1; 12 bases line up with TRBD2. V was pared by 7 bases and J by 4 bases, with 5 bases of the junction left unmatched. This CDR3 is 15 amino acids long. Germline lookup yields CDR1 MNHEY and CDR2 SVGEGT. CDR3 bases: TGTGCCAGCAAGAAACTAGCGGGAGGTTACAATGAGCAGTTCTTC. It codes for CASKKLAGGYNEQFF.

The chain links TRBV11-2 to TRBJ2-7; TRBD2 matches 11 bases. J lost 7 bases, V lost 6 bases, and 11 bases had no gene match. Germline loops: CDR1 SGHAT, CDR2 FQNNGV. The CDR3 covers 15 residues. DNA of the CDR3: TGTGCCAGCAGTTCAATAGCGGGAGGGCCGGGAGAGCAGTACTTC. It specifies CASSSIAGGPGEQYF.

This clonotype was picked up a small number of times. V gene TRBV20-1 combines with J gene TRBJ2-1, with D possibly matching TRBD1 (5 bases). The V end was cut by 1 base, the J end by 0 bases, with 19 bases between. The CDR3 contains 18 residues. The germline V gene has CDR1 DFQATT and CDR2 SNEGSKA (reference sequence). The CDR3 nucleotides read TGCAGTGCTAGAGGGGGAACAGGCTACTCTCTCTCCTACAATGAGCAGTTCTTC. Translation gives CSARGGTGYSLSYNEQFF.